The 24 T cell receptor beta chains below were found in one sample sequenced in a study of T cell responses to AZD1222 COVID-19 vaccine. TCRdb keeps only in-frame clones here, not all; method: immunoSEQ multiplex PCR. The data hold about 180,000 clones, with 92% observed a single time. Sequenced material: peripheral blood, taken 28 days after the second AZD1222 dose. The receptors stem from an adult who received the AZD1222 COVID-19 vaccine.

The rearrangement joins TRBV7-2 to TRBJ1-2, with 8 bases that match TRBD1. The CDR3 extends over 16 amino acids. Germline lookup yields CDR1 SGHTA and CDR2 FQGNSA. V gave up 6 bases and J gave up 2 bases; unmatched junction bases: 11. CDR3 bases: TGTGCCAGCAGTTATCGTGGGCAGGGGGCAAACTATGGCTACACCTTC. Its translation: CASSYRGQGANYGYTF.

The chain has TRBV5-8 and TRBJ2-5, with unresolved D. Germline loops: CDR1 SGHTS, CDR2 YDEGEE. This CDR3 has 11 amino acids. V lost 4 bases and J 3 bases, leaving 4 bases between the germline ends. The chain's CDR3 is CASSPKETQYF. Written as DNA, the CDR3 is TGTGCCAGCAGCCCCAAAGAGACCCAGTACTTC.

The rearrangement uses TRBV6-2 or TRBV6-3 and TRBJ2-3; 8 bases line up with TRBD1. The CDR3 covers 16 residues. Germline V CDR1 and CDR2: MNHEY, SVGEGT. With V trimmed by 0 bases and J by 5 bases, 7 bases remained unmatched. The CDR3 DNA reads as TGTGCCAGCAGTTACTCGCGGACAGGGCCCCAAGATACGCAGTATTTT. Translation gives CASSYSRTGPQDTQYF.

J is TRBJ2-1 and V is TRBV23-1; a possible D gene is TRBD2 (5 bases). TRBV23-1 is sorted into the ORF group, with uncertain function. V gave up 0 bases and J gave up 8 bases, with 17 bases separating them. The length of the CDR3 is 16 residues. CDR3 region: CASSQSWLAPRYEQFF. The CDR3 DNA reads TGCGCCAGCAGTCAATCGTGGCTAGCCCCTCGATATGAGCAGTTCTTC.

This clone was seen only once. This rearrangement joins TRBV4-1 to TRBJ1-5, with 8 positions matching TRBD1. J was trimmed by 6 bases and V by 4 bases; bases with no gene match: 8. Germline V gene sequence: CDR1 MGHRA, CDR2 YSYEKL. The CDR3 spans 15 residues. Here the CDR3 DNA reads TGCGCCAGCAGCCCCCTCAGGGGGCTCGGTCAGCCCCAGCATTTT. The encoded protein is CASSPLRGLGQPQHF.

V usage is TRBV13 and J usage is TRBJ2-2; 8 bases are shared with TRBD2. CDR3 length: 18 amino acids. Germline loops: CDR1 PRHDT, CDR2 FYEKMQ (reference sequence). V dropped 5 bases and J dropped 1; count of bases not matched to a gene: 12. In DNA, the CDR3 is TGTGCCAGCAGCCGAAATGTCGGTCTAGCGGGGAACACCGGGGAGCTGTTTTTT. Amino acids: CASSRNVGLAGNTGELFF.

This chain connects TRBV27 to TRBJ2-7, with D perhaps matching TRBD1 (5 bases). CDR1 is MNHEY, CDR2 SMNVEV, per germline (reference sequence). There are 13 residues in the CDR3. V shed 6 bases and J shed 2 bases, with 11 bases lying between them. The CDR3 coding sequence is TGTGCCAGCAGAGACAGAAATCCCTACGAGCAGTACTTC. This gives the protein CASRDRNPYEQYF.

The chain has TRBV27 and TRBJ2-2; D unclear. This CDR3 spans 14 amino acids. Trimming took 8 bases from V and 0 from J, leaving 10 bases between them. Germline V lookup: CDR1 MNHEY, CDR2 SMNVEV (reference sequence). CDR3 protein: CASQDPANTGELFF. CDR3 nucleotide sequence: TGTGCCAGCCAGGACCCTGCGAACACCGGGGAGCTGTTTTTT.

The genes are TRBV6-5 and TRBJ1-1; D might be TRBD1 (6 bases). Trimming removed 6 bases from V and 1 base from J, with 9 bases in between. The length of the CDR3 is 13 residues. Germline V gene sequence: CDR1 MNHEY, CDR2 SVGAGI. The DNA for the CDR3 is TGTGCCAGCAGCCACAGGGAGAACACTGAAGCTTTCTTT. Translation gives CASSHRENTEAFF.

The chain uses TRBV3-1 (or the pseudogene TRBV3-2) and TRBJ2-2, with D perhaps TRBD1 (5 bases). V dropped 5 bases and J dropped 0 bases, with 16 bases sitting between them. Germline-derived CDR1 and CDR2 are LGHDT and YNNKEL (reference sequence). The CDR3 has 17 amino acids. CDR3 sequence: CASSKTAQMTNTGELFF. As DNA, the CDR3 is TGTGCCAGCAGCAAGACAGCCCAAATGACGAACACCGGGGAGCTGTTTTTT.

This chain joins TRBV10-1 and TRBJ2-5, with D maybe TRBD1 (5 bases). This CDR3 contains 15 residues. V was clipped by 6 bases and J by 0 bases, with 14 bases between them. Germline CDR1 reads WNHNN; CDR2 reads SYGVQD (reference sequence). CDR3 residues: CASRVAGSYQETQYF. The CDR3 region has the DNA TGCGCCAGCAGGGTAGCAGGGTCGTACCAAGAGACCCAGTACTTC.

The chain employs TRBV28 and TRBJ2-6, with TRBD1 matching 8 bases. J gave up 0 bases and V 5 bases, and 6 bases lay outside the gene matches. This CDR3 has 17 residues. Germline values: CDR1 MDHEN, CDR2 SYDVKM. CDR3 bases: TGTGCCAGCAGTCGGGACAGGTACCCCTCTGGGGCCAACGTCCTGACTTTC. Translation: CASSRDRYPSGANVLTF.

The V gene is TRBV19, the J gene TRBJ1-1, with a possible D match to TRBD1 (6 bases). CDR3 size: 15 residues. The germline CDR1 and CDR2 sequences are LNHDA and SQIVND (reference sequence). The V end was cut by 1 base, the J end by 4 bases, with 13 bases between. The CDR3 DNA is TGTGCCAGTAGTATAGTCGGGGGGCAAGTCACTGAAGCTTTCTTT. Translated, it gives CASSIVGGQVTEAFF.

The chain is built from TRBV6-2 or TRBV6-3 and TRBJ1-5, with TRBD1 as a possible D gene (6 bases). This CDR3 has 16 amino acids. The V gene's germline CDR1 is MNHEY and CDR2 SVGEGT. V was cut by 0 bases and J by 2 bases, with 11 bases left in between. CDR3 bases: TGTGCCAGCAGTTACTCCAGCAGGGGTGGCAATCAGCCCCAGCATTTT. It codes for CASSYSSRGGNQPQHF.

The genes are TRBV7-3 and TRBJ2-3, with D perhaps matching TRBD1 (7 bases). The length of the CDR3 is 16 residues. V lost 5 bases and J lost 0, with 15 bases in between. Looked up from germline, CDR1 is SGHTA and CDR2 is FQGTGA. The CDR3 nucleotides are TGTGCCAGCAGCCCGACCCCAGGGGGGAGCACAGATACGCAGTATTTT. Amino acid sequence: CASSPTPGGSTDTQYF.

The genes are TRBV18 and TRBJ2-5; no clear D gene. The V and J ends lost 3 bases and 2 bases respectively, with 7 bases between them. CDR1 and CDR2 from the germline V gene are KGHSH and LQKENI. There are 13 residues in the CDR3. Written as DNA, the CDR3 is TGTGCCAGCTCACCCACCGAACAAGAGACCCAGTACTTC. It encodes CASSPTEQETQYF.

V usage is TRBV6-5 and J usage is TRBJ2-7; 8 bases match TRBD1. CDR3 size: 14 residues. The V gene end was trimmed by 8 bases and the J gene end by 2 bases; junction bases not matched to a gene: 8. Per the germline V gene, CDR1 is MNHEY and CDR2 is SVGAGI. CDR3 in amino acids: CASLGQGGTYEQYF. CDR3 DNA: TGTGCCAGCCTCGGACAGGGTGGAACCTACGAGCAGTACTTC.

This chain joins TRBV28 and TRBJ1-4; D is undetermined. Per germline, CDR1 MDHEN and CDR2 SYDVKM. V dropped 6 bases and J dropped 8 bases, with 7 bases sitting between them. The CDR3 is 11 amino acids. As DNA, the CDR3 is TGTGCCAGCAGGAGTAGGGAAAAACTGTTTTTT. This gives the protein CASRSREKLFF.

This clone was seen a few times. The chain joins TRBV7-9 to TRBJ2-2, with D perhaps TRBD1 (5 bases). The CDR3 consists of 14 residues. Trimming shortened V by 5 bases and J by 6 bases, and 13 bases separated the two germline ends. From germline, CDR1 is SEHNR and CDR2 FQNEAQ (reference sequence). Here the CDR3 DNA reads TGTGCCAGCAGCATCTTCAGGGCCGCCGGGGAGCTGTTTTTT. Translating gives CASSIFRAAGELFF.

The chain has TRBV7-9 and TRBJ1-4, with D tentatively TRBD1 (5 bases). This CDR3 region has 17 residues. Germline V gene sequence: CDR1 SEHNR, CDR2 FQNEAQ (reference sequence). With 1 base removed from V and 3 bases from J, the gap between germline ends came to 15 bases. The CDR3 spells CASSLGRGRAANEKLFF. The CDR3 DNA sequence: TGTGCCAGCAGCTTAGGCCGGGGCCGCGCGGCTAATGAAAAACTGTTTTTT.

J is TRBJ2-1 and V is TRBV9; D remains ambiguous. Trimming stripped 2 bases from V and 5 bases from J, with 20 bases between. Germline CDR1 and CDR2: SGDLS and YYNGEE. The CDR3 spans 17 residues. CDR3 nucleotides: TGTGCCAGCAGCGTTGGTAGGCCCCCTCTCCTAAACAATGAGCAGTTCTTC. It translates to CASSVGRPPLLNNEQFF.

This CDR3 is CASSMGTHQETQYF. In DNA, the CDR3 is TGTGCCAGTAGTATGGGGACGCACCAAGAGACCCAGTACTTC. This chain uses TRBV19 with TRBJ2-5, with D perhaps matching TRBD1 or TRBD2 (5 bases each). The CDR3 is 14 residues long. The V and J ends lost 3 bases and 0 bases respectively, with 8 bases between them. The germline CDR1 and CDR2 sequences are LNHDA and SQIVND (reference sequence). Full variable domain (remainder filled in from reference TRBV19 and TRBJ2-5): DGGITQSPKYLFRKEGQNVTLSCEQNLNHDAMYWYRQDPGQGLRLIYYSQIVNDFQKGDIAEGYSVSREKKESFPLTVTSAQKNPTAFYLCASSMGTHQETQYFGPGTRLLVL.

The count of this clone is one. This rearrangement joins TRBV28 to TRBJ1-1, with 10 bases matching TRBD1. Trimming took 4 bases from V and 4 from J; bases not matched to a gene: 3. This CDR3 spans 14 amino acids. In germline, CDR1 is MDHEN, CDR2 SYDVKM. CDR3 amino acids: CASSSGQGGTEAFF. In DNA, the CDR3 is TGTGCCAGCAGTTCAGGACAGGGGGGCACTGAAGCTTTCTTT.

CDR3 sequence: CASSMRQGANYGYTF. CDR3 DNA: TGTGCCAGCAGTATGCGACAGGGGGCGAACTATGGCTACACCTTC. V and J are TRBV27 and TRBJ1-2, with 10 bases lining up with TRBD1. The J segment lost 2 bases and the V segment lost 5 bases, leaving 5 bases of the junction unmatched. Germline CDR1 is MNHEY and CDR2 is SMNVEV (reference sequence). The CDR3 totals 15 residues.